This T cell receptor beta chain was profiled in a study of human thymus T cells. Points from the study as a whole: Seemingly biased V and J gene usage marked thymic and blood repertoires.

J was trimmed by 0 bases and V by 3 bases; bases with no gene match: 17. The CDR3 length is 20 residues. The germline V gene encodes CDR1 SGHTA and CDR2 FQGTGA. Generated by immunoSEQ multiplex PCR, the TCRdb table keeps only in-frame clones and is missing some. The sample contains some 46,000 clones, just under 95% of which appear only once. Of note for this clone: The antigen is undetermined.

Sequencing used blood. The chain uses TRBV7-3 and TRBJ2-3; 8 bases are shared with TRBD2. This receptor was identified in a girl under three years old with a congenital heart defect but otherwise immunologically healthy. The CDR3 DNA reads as TGTGCCAGCAGCTTTTCCGGAGCGGGAGACCCCTGGGGTAGCACAGATACGCAGTATTTT. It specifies CASSFSGAGDPWGSTDTQYF.